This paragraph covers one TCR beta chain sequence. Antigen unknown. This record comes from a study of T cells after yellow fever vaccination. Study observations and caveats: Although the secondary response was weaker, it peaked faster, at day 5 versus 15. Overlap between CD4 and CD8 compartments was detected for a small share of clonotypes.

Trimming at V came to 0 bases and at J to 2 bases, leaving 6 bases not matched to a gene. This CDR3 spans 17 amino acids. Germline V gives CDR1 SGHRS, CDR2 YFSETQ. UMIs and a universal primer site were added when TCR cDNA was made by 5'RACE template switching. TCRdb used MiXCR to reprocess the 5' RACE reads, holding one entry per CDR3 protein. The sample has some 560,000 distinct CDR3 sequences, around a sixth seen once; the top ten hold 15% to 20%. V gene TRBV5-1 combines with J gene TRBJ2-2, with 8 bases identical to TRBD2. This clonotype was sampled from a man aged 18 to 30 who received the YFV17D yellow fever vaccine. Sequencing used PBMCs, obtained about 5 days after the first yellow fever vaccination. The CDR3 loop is CASSLAVRGGNTGELFF. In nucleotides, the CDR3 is TGCGCCAGCAGCTTGGCCGTTCGGGGGGGAAACACCGGGGAGCTGTTTTTT.